Each of the 16 T cell receptor beta chains below was sequenced from the same sample in a study of molecular identifiers for immune sequencing clone quantification. TCRdb recomputed calls from the PCR reads with MiXCR, one row per CDR3 protein. Here the sample spans tens of thousands of distinct CDR3 sequences, 15% to 20% being singletons. What was sequenced was naive CD8+ T cells from blood, with Jurkat cell RNA spiked in. Subset given: FACS-sorted CD8+CD4-CCR7+CD45RA+ naive T cells. Every receptor here comes from a human donor in good health. Some libraries in this study had Jurkat cell RNA spiked in.

As regards this clonotype: Since a much larger clone is just one base distant, this may be a read error. The chain recombines TRBV2 with TRBJ2-7, with a weak D call TRBD1 (6 bases). CDR3 length equals 13 residues. Trimming cost V 5 bases and J 7 bases, with 15 bases left between them. Germline CDR1 is SNHLY and CDR2 is FYNNEI. The chain's CDR3 is CASSFWDMREQYF. The CDR3 DNA reads TGTGCCAGCAGTTTCTGGGACATGAGAGAGCAGTACTTC.

This clonotype was counted many times. V and J are TRBV7-6 and TRBJ2-7; D might be TRBD2 (5 bases). CDR1 is SGHVS and CDR2 is FNYEAQ in the germline V gene. Trimming removed 3 bases at V and 6 bases at J, with 15 bases between. CDR3 length equals 14 residues. The CDR3 DNA reads as TGTGCCAGCAGCTTTTTCGGGCTGGGGAGCGAGCAGTACTTC. Translated, it gives CASSFFGLGSEQYF. Together with reference TRBV7-6 and TRBJ2-7, the CDR3 gives the full variable domain: GAGVSQSPRYKVTKRGQDVALRCDPISGHVSLYWYRQALGQGPEFLTYFNYEAQQDKSGLPNDRFSAERPEGSISTLTIQRTEQRDSAMYRCASSFFGLGSEQYFGPGTRLTVT.

This clonotype was detected ten times or more. The chain recombines TRBV7-8 with TRBJ2-7; D remains ambiguous. Germline V CDR1 and CDR2: SGHVS, FQNEAQ. Deletions cut 0 bases from V and 3 bases from J, with 9 bases between. CDR3 size: 14 residues. The CDR3 sequence is CASSLAYRSYEQYF. For the CDR3, the DNA is TGTGCCAGCAGCTTAGCGTACCGAAGCTACGAGCAGTACTTC.

The sample holds many counts of this clonotype. V and J are TRBV27 and TRBJ2-3; 10 nucleotides align to TRBD2. The V gene's germline CDR1 is MNHEY and CDR2 SMNVEV (reference sequence). V shed 4 bases and J 6 bases; nucleotides not matched to a gene: 10. The CDR3 is 16 amino acids. The CDR3 protein is CASSSLAGVGSDTQYF. The CDR3 region has the DNA TGTGCCAGCAGTTCCCTAGCGGGAGTAGGGTCGGATACGCAGTATTTT.

Worth noting for this clonotype: A much larger clone lies a single base off, so this may be a read error. The chain has TRBV9 and TRBJ2-5, with 7 bases lining up with TRBD2. V trimming: 3 bases; J trimming: 4 bases; junction bases outside the gene matches: 12. CDR1 SGDLS and CDR2 YYNGEE come from the germline V gene. The CDR3 is 16 amino acids. The CDR3 DNA reads TGTGCCAGCAGCGGTGTAGCGGGTCTAATTCGAGAGACCCAGTACTTC. Its translation: CASSGVAGLIRETQYF.

This clonotype was detected ten times or more. This chain connects TRBV27 to TRBJ1-5, with 8 bases identical to TRBD1. This CDR3 is 19 amino acids long. Germline CDR1 MNHEY, CDR2 SMNVEV (reference sequence). J lost 0 bases, V lost 5 bases, and 15 bases had no gene match. CDR3 sequence reads: CASSPLTGQGLYSNQPQHF. The CDR3 DNA reads TGTGCCAGCAGTCCCCTGACAGGACAGGGTCTATATAGCAATCAGCCCCAGCATTTT.

This clonotype was detected a few times. The chain carries TRBV12-3 or TRBV12-4 and TRBJ2-7; D gene uncertain. This CDR3 is built from 8 residues. V lost 7 bases and J 5 bases, leaving 0 bases between the germline ends. The CDR3 region is CASNEQYF. CDR3 bases: TGTGCCAGCAACGAGCAGTACTTC.

With respect to this clonotype: A read error may explain this, as a much larger clone is one base away. Lacking the conserved final phenylalanine or tryptophan, this CDR3 likely reflects a read error. The V call is TRBV7-8, the J call TRBJ2-1; D gene unclear. Per germline, CDR1 SGHVS and CDR2 FQNEAQ. The CDR3 has 13 amino acids. With 3 bases removed from V and 5 bases from J, the gap between germline ends came to 8 bases. The CDR3 loop reads CASSFVTHNEQFS. CDR3 nucleotide sequence: TGTGCCAGCAGCTTTGTTACCCACAATGAGCAGTTCTCC.

Concerning this clonotype: One base away lies a much larger clone, so this may be a sequencing read error. The V and J genes are TRBV20-1 and TRBJ2-2; 10 bases are shared with TRBD2. The V and J ends lost 6 bases and 4 bases, in that order; junction bases with no gene match: 17. The CDR3 contains 18 residues. The germline CDR1 and CDR2 sequences are DFQATT and SNEGSKA (reference sequence). CDR3 residues: CSASDRASGSLGTGELFF. As DNA, the CDR3 is TGCAGTGCATCGGACCGGGCTAGCGGGAGTCTTGGCACCGGGGAGCTGTTTTTT.

A note on this clonotype: A much larger clone sits a single nucleotide away, making a read error possible. The V gene is TRBV30, the J gene TRBJ1-1; D might be TRBD1 (5 bases). The CDR3 has 13 residues. In germline, CDR1 is GTSNPN, CDR2 SVGIG (reference sequence). The CDR3 loop reads CAWSHGDGTVAFF. CDR3 DNA: TGTGCCTGGAGTCACGGGGACGGCACTGTAGCTTTCTTT.

This clonotype was seen repeatedly, ten times or more. The chain joins TRBV25-1 to TRBJ2-7, with D maybe TRBD2 (5 bases). V shed 2 bases and J shed 5 bases, with 13 bases lying between them. The CDR3 runs 14 residues. CDR1 and CDR2 (germline): MGHDK, SYGVNS. The CDR3: CASSELEGTHEQYF. The CDR3 DNA sequence: TGTGCCAGCAGTGAACTCGAGGGAACCCACGAGCAGTACTTC.

With regard to this clonotype: A read error may account for a junction end that differs from germline. The chain employs TRBV10-2 and TRBJ2-6; D might be TRBD1 (5 bases). The CDR3 spans 15 residues. Germline values: CDR1 WSHSY, CDR2 SAAADI. The CDR3 loop is CASSEAYSGANVPTF. The CDR3 DNA follows: TGCGCCAGCAGTGAGGCTTACTCTGGGGCCAACGTCCCGACTTTC.

This clonotype showed up just a few times. The CDR3 loop reads CASSLVPAGSYNEQFF. The DNA of the CDR3 is TGTGCCAGCAGCTTAGTGCCAGCGGGTAGCTACAATGAGCAGTTCTTC. V is TRBV11-2 and J is TRBJ2-1; TRBD2 is a possible D gene (6 bases). Trimming left V 1 base short and J 3 bases short, with 13 bases between. CDR1 is SGHAT, CDR2 FQNNGV, per germline. The CDR3 length is 16 residues.

This clonotype was counted between two and nine times. A clone one base away is much larger, so this may be a read error. The V and J genes are TRBV28 and TRBJ1-5; D is uncertain. The CDR3 spans 13 residues. CDR1 is MDHEN and CDR2 is SYDVKM in the germline V gene. V dropped 8 bases and J dropped 2 bases, with 10 bases sitting between them. Written as DNA, the CDR3 is TGTGCCAGCTGTCCTGGCGGCAATCAGCCCCAGCATTTT. Protein: CASCPGGNQPQHF. The full variable domain, completed using reference TRBV28 and TRBJ1-5, is DVKVTQSSRYLVKRTGEKVFLECVQDMDHENMFWYRQDPGLGLRLIYFSYDVKMKEKGDIPEGYSVSREKKERFSLILESASTNQTSMYLCASCPGGNQPQHFGDGTRLSIL.

This clonotype has a count of ten or more. The chain joins TRBV13 to TRBJ1-1; no clear D. CDR1 PRHDT and CDR2 FYEKMQ come from the germline V gene (reference sequence). The CDR3 runs 13 residues. V shed 2 bases and J shed 5 bases, with 9 bases lying between them. The CDR3, as DNA: TGTGCCAGCAGCTTACCGGAGGTGACTGAAGCTTTCTTT. Translating gives CASSLPEVTEAFF. Full variable domain (outside the CDR3, taken from reference TRBV13 and TRBJ1-1): AAGVIQSPRHLIKEKRETATLKCYPIPRHDTVYWYQQGPGQDPQFLISFYEKMQSDKGSIPDRFSAQQFSDYHSELNMSSLELGDSALYFCASSLPEVTEAFFGQGTRLTVV.

In its sample, this clonotype was seen many times. The chain has TRBV4-1 and TRBJ2-2; 9 bases line up with TRBD2. With V trimmed by 0 bases and J by 5 bases, 7 bases remained unmatched. The length of the CDR3 is 17 residues. Germline V gene data show CDR1 as MGHRA and CDR2 as YSYEKL. CDR3 nucleotides: TGCGCCAGCAGCCAAGAGCTAGTTAGCGGGAGAACCGGGGAGCTGTTTTTT. Translation: CASSQELVSGRTGELFF.